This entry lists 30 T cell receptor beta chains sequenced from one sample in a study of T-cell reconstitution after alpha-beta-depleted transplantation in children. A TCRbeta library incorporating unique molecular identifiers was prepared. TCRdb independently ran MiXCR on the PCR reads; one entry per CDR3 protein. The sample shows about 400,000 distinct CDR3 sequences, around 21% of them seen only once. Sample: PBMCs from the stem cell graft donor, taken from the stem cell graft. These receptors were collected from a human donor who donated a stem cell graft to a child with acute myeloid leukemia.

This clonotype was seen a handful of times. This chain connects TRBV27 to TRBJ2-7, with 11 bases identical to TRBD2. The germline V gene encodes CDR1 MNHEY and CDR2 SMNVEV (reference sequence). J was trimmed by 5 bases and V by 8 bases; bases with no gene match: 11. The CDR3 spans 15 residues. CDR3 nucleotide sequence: TGTGCCAGCCGCACTAGCGGGAGCATCGGGGACGAGCAGTACTTC. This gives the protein CASRTSGSIGDEQYF.

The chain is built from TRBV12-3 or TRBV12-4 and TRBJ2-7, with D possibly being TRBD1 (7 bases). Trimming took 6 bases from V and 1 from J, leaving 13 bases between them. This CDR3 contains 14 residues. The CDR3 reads CASRRQGGSYEQYF. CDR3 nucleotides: TGTGCCAGCAGAAGACAGGGAGGATCCTACGAGCAGTACTTC.

CDR3: CSAPGLAGGDTGELFF. Here the CDR3 DNA reads TGCAGTGCGCCCGGACTAGCGGGAGGGGACACCGGGGAGCTGTTTTTT. The chain recombines TRBV20-1 with TRBJ2-2, with 15 nucleotides matching TRBD2. Losses at the gene ends were 6 bases for V and 3 bases for J; bases not matched to a gene: 5. The CDR3 has 16 amino acids. Germline V gives CDR1 DFQATT, CDR2 SNEGSKA (reference sequence).

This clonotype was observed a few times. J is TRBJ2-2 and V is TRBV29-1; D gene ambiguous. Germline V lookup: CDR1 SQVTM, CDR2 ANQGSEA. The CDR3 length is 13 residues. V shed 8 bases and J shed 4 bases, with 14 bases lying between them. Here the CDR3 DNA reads TGCAGCTCTCGTGTGGGCATCACCGGGGAGCTGTTTTTT. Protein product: CSSRVGITGELFF.

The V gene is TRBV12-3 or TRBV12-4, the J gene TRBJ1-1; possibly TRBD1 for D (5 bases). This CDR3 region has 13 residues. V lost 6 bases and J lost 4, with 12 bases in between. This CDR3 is CASSPRVRTEAFF. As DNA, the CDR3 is TGTGCCAGCAGCCCCAGGGTGCGCACTGAAGCTTTCTTT.

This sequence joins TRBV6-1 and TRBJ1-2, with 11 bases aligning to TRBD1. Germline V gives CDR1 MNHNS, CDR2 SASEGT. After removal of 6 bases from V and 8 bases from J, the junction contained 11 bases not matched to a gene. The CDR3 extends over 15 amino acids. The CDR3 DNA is TGTGCCAGCAGCCTTTTGTTGGGACAGGGGGAAGGCTACACCTTC. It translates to CASSLLLGQGEGYTF.

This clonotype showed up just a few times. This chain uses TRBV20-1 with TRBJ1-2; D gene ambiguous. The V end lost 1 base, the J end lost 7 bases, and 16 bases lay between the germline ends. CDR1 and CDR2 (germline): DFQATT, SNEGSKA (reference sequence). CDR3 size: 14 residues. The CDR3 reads CSARVPAVVRGYTF. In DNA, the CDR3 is TGCAGTGCTAGAGTCCCGGCGGTCGTACGTGGCTACACCTTC.

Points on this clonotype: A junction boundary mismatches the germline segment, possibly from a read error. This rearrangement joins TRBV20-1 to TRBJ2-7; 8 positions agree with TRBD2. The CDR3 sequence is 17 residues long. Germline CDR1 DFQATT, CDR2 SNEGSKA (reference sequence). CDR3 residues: CCARVPSGPTSSYEQYF. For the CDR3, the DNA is TGCTGTGCTAGAGTCCCTAGCGGGCCTACAAGCTCCTACGAGCAGTACTTC.

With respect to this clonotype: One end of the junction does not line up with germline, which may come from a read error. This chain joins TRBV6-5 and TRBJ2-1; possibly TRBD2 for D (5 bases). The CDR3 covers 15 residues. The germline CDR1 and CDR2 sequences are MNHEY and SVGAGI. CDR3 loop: CASCYAWGVNTEQFF. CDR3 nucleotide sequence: TGTGCCAGCTGTTACGCGTGGGGAGTCAACACTGAGCAGTTCTTC.

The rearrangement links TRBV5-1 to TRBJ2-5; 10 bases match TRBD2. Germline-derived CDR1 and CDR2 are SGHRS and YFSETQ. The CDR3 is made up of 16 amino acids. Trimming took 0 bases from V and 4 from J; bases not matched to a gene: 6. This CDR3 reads CASSLVSGRSRETQYF. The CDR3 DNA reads TGCGCCAGCAGCTTGGTTAGCGGGAGGTCACGAGAGACCCAGTACTTC. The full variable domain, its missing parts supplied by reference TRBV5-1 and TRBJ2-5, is KAGVTQTPRYLIKTRGQQVTLSCSPISGHRSVSWYQQTPGQGLQFLFEYFSETQRNKGNFPGRFSGRQFSNSRSEMNVSTLELGDSALYLCASSLVSGRSRETQYFGPGTRLLVL.

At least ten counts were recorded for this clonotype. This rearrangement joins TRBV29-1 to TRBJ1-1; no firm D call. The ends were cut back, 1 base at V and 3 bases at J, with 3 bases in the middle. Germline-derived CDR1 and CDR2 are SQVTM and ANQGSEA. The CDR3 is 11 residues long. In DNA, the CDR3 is TGCAGCGTTGAAGGGGACACTGAAGCTTTCTTT. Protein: CSVEGDTEAFF. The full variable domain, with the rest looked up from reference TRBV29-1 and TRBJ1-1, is SAVISQKPSRDICQRGTSLTIQCQVDSQVTMMFWYRQQPGQSLTLIATANQGSEATYESGFVIDKFPISRPNLTFSTLTVSNMSPEDSSIYLCSVEGDTEAFFGQGTRLTVV.

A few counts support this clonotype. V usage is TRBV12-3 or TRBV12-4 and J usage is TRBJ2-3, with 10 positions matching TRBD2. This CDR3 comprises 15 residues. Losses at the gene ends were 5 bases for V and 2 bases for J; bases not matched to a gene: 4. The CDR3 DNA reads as TGTGCCAGCAGTCGACTAGCGGGTTTCACAGATACGCAGTATTTT. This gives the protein CASSRLAGFTDTQYF.

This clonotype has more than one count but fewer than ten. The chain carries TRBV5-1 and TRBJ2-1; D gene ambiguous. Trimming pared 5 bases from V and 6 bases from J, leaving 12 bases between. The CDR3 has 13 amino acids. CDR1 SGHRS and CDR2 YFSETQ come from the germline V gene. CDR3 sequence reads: CASRDSTTNEQFF. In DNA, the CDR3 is TGCGCCAGCAGAGATTCCACGACCAATGAGCAGTTCTTC. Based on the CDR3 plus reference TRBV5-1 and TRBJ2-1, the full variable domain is KAGVTQTPRYLIKTRGQQVTLSCSPISGHRSVSWYQQTPGQGLQFLFEYFSETQRNKGNFPGRFSGRQFSNSRSEMNVSTLELGDSALYLCASRDSTTNEQFFGPGTRLTVL.

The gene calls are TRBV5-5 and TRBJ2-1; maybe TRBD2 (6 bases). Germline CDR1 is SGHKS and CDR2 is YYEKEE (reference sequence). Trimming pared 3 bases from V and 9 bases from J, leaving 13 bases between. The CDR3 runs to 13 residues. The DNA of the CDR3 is TGTGCCAGCAGCTCGGTACTAGCACTTGAGCAGTTCTTC. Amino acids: CASSSVLALEQFF.

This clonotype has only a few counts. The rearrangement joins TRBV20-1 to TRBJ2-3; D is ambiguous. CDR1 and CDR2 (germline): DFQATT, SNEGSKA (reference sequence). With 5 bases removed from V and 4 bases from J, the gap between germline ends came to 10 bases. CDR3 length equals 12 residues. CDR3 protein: CSASHSPDTQYF. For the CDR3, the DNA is TGCAGTGCTTCCCATAGCCCAGATACGCAGTATTTT.

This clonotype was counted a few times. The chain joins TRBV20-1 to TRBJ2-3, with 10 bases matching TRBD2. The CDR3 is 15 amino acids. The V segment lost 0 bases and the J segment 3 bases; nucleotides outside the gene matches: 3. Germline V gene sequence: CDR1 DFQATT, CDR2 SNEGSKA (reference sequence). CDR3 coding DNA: TGCAGTGCTAGAGAAAGCGGGAGGGCAACAGATACGCAGTATTTT. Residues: CSARESGRATDTQYF.

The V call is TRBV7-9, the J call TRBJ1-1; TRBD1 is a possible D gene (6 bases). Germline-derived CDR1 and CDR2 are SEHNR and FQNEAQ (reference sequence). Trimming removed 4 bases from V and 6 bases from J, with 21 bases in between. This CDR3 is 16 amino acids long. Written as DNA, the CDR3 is TGTGCCAGCAGCTCCGAAAGGGGGGGGCTGAGTCCTGAAGCTTTCTTT. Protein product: CASSSERGGLSPEAFF.

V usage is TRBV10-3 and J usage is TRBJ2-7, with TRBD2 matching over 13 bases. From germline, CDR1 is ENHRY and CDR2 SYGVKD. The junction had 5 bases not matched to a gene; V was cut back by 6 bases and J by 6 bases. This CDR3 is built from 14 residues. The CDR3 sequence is CAISSGTSGVEQYF. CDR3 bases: TGTGCCATCAGCTCCGGGACTAGCGGGGTCGAGCAGTACTTC.

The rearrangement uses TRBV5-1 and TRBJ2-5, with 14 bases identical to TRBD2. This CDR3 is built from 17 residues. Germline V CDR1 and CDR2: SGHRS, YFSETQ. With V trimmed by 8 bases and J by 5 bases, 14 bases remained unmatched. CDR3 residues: CASQTGLAGEGLETQYF. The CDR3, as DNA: TGCGCCAGTCAGACGGGACTAGCGGGAGAAGGGCTTGAGACCCAGTACTTC.

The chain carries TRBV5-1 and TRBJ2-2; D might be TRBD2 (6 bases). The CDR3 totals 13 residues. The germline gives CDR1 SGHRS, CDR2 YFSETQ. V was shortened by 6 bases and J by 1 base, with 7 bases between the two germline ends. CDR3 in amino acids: CASKEGNTGELFF. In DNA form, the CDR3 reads TGCGCCAGCAAGGAGGGGAACACCGGGGAGCTGTTTTTT.

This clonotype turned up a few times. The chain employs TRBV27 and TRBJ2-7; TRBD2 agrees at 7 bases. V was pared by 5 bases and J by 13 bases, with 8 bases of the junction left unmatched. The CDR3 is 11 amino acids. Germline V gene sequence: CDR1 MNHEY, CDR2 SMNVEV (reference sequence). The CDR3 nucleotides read TGTGCCAGCAGTCTGGGAGGGGAAGGCTACTTC. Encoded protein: CASSLGGEGYF.

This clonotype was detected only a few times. CDR3 bases: TGCGCCAGCAGTCCGGGGGTCGGCCTTTCCTACGAGCAGTACTTC. It codes for CASSPGVGLSYEQYF. The rearrangement joins TRBV5-1 to TRBJ2-7; perhaps TRBD2 as D (6 bases). The germline V gene has CDR1 SGHRS and CDR2 YFSETQ. The CDR3 runs to 15 residues. V shed 5 bases and J shed 1 base, with 16 bases lying between them.

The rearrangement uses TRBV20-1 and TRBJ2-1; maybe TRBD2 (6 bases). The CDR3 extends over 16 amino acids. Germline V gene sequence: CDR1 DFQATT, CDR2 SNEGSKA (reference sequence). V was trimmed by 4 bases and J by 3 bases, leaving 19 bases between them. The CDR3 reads CSAILGEAGYYNEQFF. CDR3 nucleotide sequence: TGCAGTGCTATACTTGGGGAAGCGGGCTACTACAATGAGCAGTTCTTC.

This chain's CDR3 is CASGLVAGRGQFF. CDR3 DNA sequence: TGTGCTAGTGGTTTGGTGGCAGGTCGGGGGCAGTTCTTC. The chain is built from TRBV12-5 and TRBJ2-1; the D gene is possibly TRBD2 (5 bases). Germline V gene lookup returns CDR1 LGHNT and CDR2 FRNRAP. The CDR3 spans 13 residues. The germline V and J ends were trimmed by 0 bases and 12 bases, with 12 bases remaining between them. The full variable domain, completed using reference TRBV12-5 and TRBJ2-1, is DARVTQTPRHKVTEMGQEVTMRCQPILGHNTVFWYRQTMMQGLELLAYFRNRAPLDDSGMPKDRFSAEMPDATLATLKIQPSEPRDSAVYFCASGLVAGRGQFFGPGTRLTVL.

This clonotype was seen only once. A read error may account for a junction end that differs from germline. DNA of the CDR3: TGCGCCAGCAACTTGGTGGGCGGAAACCAGCCCCAGCATTTT. As protein: CASNLVGGNQPQHF. The chain carries TRBV5-1 and TRBJ1-5; D is undetermined. This CDR3 comprises 14 residues. Germline lookup yields CDR1 SGHRS and CDR2 YFSETQ. Full variable domain (rest looked up from reference TRBV5-1 and TRBJ1-5): KAGVTQTPRYLIKTRGQQVTLSCSPISGHRSVSWYQQTPGQGLQFLFEYFSETQRNKGNFPGRFSGRQFSNSRSEMNVSTLELGDSALYLCASNLVGGNQPQHFGDGTRLSIL.

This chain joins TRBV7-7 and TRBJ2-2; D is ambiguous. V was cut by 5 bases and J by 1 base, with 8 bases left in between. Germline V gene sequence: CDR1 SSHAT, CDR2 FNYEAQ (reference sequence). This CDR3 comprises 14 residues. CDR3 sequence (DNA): TGTGCCAGCAGCCGGACGGAGAACACCGGGGAGCTGTTTTTT. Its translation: CASSRTENTGELFF.

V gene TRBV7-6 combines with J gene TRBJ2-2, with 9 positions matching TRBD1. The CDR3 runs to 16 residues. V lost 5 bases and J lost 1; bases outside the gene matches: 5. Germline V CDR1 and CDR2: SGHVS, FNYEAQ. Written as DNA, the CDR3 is TGTGCCAGCAGCCTGCGACAGGGGGAGAACACCGGGGAGCTGTTTTTT. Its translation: CASSLRQGENTGELFF.

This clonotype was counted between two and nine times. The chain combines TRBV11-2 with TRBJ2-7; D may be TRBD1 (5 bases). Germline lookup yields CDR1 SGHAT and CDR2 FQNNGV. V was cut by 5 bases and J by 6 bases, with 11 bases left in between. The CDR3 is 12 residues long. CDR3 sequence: CASSTDNSEQYF. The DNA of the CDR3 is TGTGCCAGCAGCACGGACAATAGCGAGCAGTACTTC.

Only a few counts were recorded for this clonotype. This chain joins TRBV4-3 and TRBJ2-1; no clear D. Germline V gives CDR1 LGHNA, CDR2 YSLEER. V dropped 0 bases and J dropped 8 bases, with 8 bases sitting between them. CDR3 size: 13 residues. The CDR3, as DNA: TGCGCCAGCAGCCAAGATGGGTTGTATGAGCAGTTCTTC. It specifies CASSQDGLYEQFF.

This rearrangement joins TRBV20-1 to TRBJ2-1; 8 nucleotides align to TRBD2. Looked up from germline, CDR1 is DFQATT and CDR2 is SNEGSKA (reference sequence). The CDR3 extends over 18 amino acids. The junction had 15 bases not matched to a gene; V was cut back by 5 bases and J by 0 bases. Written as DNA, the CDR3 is TGCAGTGCTCCCCCCCCACTAGCGGACGCTAACTCCTACAATGAGCAGTTCTTC. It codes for CSAPPPLADANSYNEQFF.